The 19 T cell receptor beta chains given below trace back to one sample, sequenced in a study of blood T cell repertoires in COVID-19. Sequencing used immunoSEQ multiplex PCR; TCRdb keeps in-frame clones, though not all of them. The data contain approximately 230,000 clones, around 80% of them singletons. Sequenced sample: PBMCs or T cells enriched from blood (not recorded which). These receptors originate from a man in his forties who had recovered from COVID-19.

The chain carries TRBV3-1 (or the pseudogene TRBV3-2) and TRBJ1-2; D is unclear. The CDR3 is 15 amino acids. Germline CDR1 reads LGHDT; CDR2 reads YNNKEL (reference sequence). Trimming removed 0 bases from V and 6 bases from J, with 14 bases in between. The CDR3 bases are TGTGCCAGCAGCCAAGACCCCCGGGTTTCGAATGGCTACACCTTC. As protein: CASSQDPRVSNGYTF.

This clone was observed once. CDR3 DNA sequence: TGTGCCAGCAGCGCCTCCCCGGGAATTGGAAATCAGCCCCAGCATTTT. Translated, it gives CASSASPGIGNQPQHF. The chain recombines TRBV9 with TRBJ1-5; D gene uncertain. Germline V gene lookup returns CDR1 SGDLS and CDR2 YYNGEE. This CDR3 region has 16 residues. Between the trimmed V and J ends, which lost 3 bases and 4 bases, there was a span of 17 bases.

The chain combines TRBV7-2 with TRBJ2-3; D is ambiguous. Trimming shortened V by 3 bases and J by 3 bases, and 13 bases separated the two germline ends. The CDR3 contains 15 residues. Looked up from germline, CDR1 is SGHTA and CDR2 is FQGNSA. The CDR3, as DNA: TGTGCCAGCAGCTTGGGCCCTGCCACGACAGATACGCAGTATTTT. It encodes CASSLGPATTDTQYF.

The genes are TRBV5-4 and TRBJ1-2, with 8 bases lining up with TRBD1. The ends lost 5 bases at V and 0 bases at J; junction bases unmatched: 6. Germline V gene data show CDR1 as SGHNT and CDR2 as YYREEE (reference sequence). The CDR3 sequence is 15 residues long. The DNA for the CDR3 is TGTGCCAGCAGAAGACAGGGGCAAGCTAACTATGGCTACACCTTC. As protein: CASRRQGQANYGYTF.

Here the CDR3 reads CASSRTSGSSSTDTQYF. Here the CDR3 DNA reads TGCGCCAGCAGCAGGACTAGCGGGAGCTCTAGCACAGATACGCAGTATTTT. This sequence joins TRBV5-1 and TRBJ2-3, with TRBD2 identical over 13 bases. The CDR3 spans 17 residues. The V segment lost 4 bases and the J segment 0 bases; nucleotides outside the gene matches: 5. Germline lookup yields CDR1 SGHRS and CDR2 YFSETQ.

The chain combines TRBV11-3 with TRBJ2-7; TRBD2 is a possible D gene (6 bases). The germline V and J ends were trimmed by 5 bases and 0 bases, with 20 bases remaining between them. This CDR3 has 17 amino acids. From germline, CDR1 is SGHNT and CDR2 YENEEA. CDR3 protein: CASSPGGWGVGSYEQYF. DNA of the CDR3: TGTGCCAGCAGCCCAGGTGGCTGGGGGGTTGGCTCCTACGAGCAGTACTTC.

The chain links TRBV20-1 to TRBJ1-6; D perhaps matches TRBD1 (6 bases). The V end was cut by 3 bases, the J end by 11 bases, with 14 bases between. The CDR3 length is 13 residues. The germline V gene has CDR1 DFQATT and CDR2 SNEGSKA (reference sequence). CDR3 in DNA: TGCAGTGCTAGTGGCGACAGGTTCACACCCCTCCACTTT. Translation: CSASGDRFTPLHF.

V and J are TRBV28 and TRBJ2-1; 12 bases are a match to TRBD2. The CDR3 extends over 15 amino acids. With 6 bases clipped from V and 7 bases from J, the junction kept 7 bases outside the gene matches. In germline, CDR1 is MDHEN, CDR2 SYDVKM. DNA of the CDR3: TGTGCCAGCAGGCCCACTAGCGGGGGGCGAAATGAGCAGTTCTTC. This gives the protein CASRPTSGGRNEQFF.

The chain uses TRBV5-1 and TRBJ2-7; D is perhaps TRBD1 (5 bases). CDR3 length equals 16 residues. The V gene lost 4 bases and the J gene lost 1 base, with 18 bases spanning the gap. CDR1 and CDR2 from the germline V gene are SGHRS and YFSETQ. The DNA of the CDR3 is TGCGCCAGCAGCCGTTCCGGGCAGGGTTATTCCTACGAGCAGTACTTC. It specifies CASSRSGQGYSYEQYF.

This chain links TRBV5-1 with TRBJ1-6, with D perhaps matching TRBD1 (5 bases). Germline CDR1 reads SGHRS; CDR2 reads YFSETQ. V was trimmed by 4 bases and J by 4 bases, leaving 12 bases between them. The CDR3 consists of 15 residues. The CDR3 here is CASSPRTLYNSPLHF. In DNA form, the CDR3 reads TGCGCCAGCAGCCCGAGGACATTGTATAATTCACCCCTCCACTTT.

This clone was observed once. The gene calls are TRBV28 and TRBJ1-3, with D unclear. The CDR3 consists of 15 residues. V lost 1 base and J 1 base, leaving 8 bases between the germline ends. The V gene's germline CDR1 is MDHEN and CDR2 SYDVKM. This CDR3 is CASSLSRISGNTIYF. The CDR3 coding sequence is TGTGCCAGCAGTTTATCGAGGATTTCTGGAAACACCATATATTTT. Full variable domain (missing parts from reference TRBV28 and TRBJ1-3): DVKVTQSSRYLVKRTGEKVFLECVQDMDHENMFWYRQDPGLGLRLIYFSYDVKMKEKGDIPEGYSVSREKKERFSLILESASTNQTSMYLCASSLSRISGNTIYFGEGSWLTVV.

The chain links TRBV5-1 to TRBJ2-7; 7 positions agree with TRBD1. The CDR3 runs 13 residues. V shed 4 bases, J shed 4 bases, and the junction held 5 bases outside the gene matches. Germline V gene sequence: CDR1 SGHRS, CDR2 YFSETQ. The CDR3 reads CASSRDRKYEQYF. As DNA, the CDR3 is TGCGCCAGCAGCCGGGACAGAAAATACGAGCAGTACTTC.

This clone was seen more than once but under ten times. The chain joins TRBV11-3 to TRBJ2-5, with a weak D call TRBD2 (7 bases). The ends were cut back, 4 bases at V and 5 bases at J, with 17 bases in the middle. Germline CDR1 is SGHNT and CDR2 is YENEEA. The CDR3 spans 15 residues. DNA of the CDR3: TGTGCCAGCAGCTCTTCGGGGGGCGCGGGGGAGACCCAGTACTTC. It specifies CASSSSGGAGETQYF.

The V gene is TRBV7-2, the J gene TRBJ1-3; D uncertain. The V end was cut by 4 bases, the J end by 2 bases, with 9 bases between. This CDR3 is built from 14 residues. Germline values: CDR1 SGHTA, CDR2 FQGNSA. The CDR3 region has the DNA TGTGCCAGCAGCTCCCCCCGGGCTGGAAACACCATATATTTT. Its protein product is CASSSPRAGNTIYF.

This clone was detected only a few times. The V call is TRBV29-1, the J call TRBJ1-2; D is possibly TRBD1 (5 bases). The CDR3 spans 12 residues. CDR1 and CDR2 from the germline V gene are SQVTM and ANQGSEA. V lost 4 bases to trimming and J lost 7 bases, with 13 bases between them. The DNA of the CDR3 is TGCAGCGTTGGACCCGCGGGGGTTGGCTACACCTTC. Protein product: CSVGPAGVGYTF.

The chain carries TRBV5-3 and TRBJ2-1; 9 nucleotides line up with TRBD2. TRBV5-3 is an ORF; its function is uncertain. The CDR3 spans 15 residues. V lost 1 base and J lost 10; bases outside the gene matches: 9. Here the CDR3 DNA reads TGTGCCAGAAGCTTGTGCGGGGGGGCCAAGTCAGAGCAGTTCTTC. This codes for CARSLCGGAKSEQFF.

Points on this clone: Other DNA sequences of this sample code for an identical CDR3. Here the CDR3 reads CASSGQGSQPQHF. The CDR3, as DNA: TGTGCCAGCAGCGGCCAAGGGAGTCAGCCCCAGCATTTT. The rearrangement links TRBV6-5 to TRBJ1-5; no reliable D call. V lost 6 bases, J lost 6 bases, and 12 bases lay in between. Per the germline V gene, CDR1 is MNHEY and CDR2 is SVGAGI. The CDR3 length is 13 residues.

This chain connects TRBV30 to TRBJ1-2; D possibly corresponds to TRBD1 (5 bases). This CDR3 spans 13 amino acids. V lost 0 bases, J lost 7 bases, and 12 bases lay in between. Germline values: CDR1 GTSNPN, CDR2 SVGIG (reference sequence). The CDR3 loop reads CAWSVWGGGGYTF. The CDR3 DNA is TGTGCCTGGAGTGTATGGGGGGGTGGTGGCTACACCTTC. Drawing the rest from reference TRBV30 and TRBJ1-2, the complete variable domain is SQTIHQWPATLVQPVGSPLSLECTVEGTSNPNLYWYRQAAGRGLQLLFYSVGIGQISSEVPQNLSASRPQDRQFILSSKKLLLSDSGFYLCAWSVWGGGGYTFGSGTRLTVV.

The DNA of the CDR3 is TGTGCCTGGAGTGTACGGAGGGGGGGCCCCCTCAATCAGCCCCAGCATTTT. The encoded protein is CAWSVRRGGPLNQPQHF. V usage is TRBV30 and J usage is TRBJ1-5; perhaps TRBD1 as D (6 bases). From germline, CDR1 is GTSNPN and CDR2 SVGIG (reference sequence). Trimming stripped 0 bases from V and 3 bases from J, with 18 bases between. The CDR3 loop spans 17 amino acids.